This is a list of T cell receptor beta chains from one sample in a study of T cell responses to AZD1222 COVID-19 vaccine. Measured with immunoSEQ multiplex PCR; TCRdb has only the in-frame clones, and not every one. The top ten hold 3.5% to 5.5% of the sample, which has tens of thousands of clones, about 93% seen once. Sequencing was performed on peripheral blood, taken on day 0 of MenACWY control vaccination. These receptor sequences come from an adult in good health. Each CDR3 is given with its conserved first and last residue. A D gene is named only where the DNA matches it firmly. Not every row has a clone size; where given, it reads once, few, many or a size class.

clone_size	v_call	j_call	d_call	cdr3_nt	cdr3_aa
.	TRBV13	TRBJ2-7	.	TGTGCCAGCAGCTTGTCAAACGAGCAGTACTTC	CASSLSNEQYF
.	TRBV25-1	TRBJ1-1	.	TGTGCCAGCAGTGAAGAGAGATACACTGAAGCTTTCTTT	CASSEERYTEAFF
.	TRBV7-9	TRBJ1-1	.	TGTGCCAGCAGCTTAGCGTCGCCTGAAGCTTTCTTT	CASSLASPEAFF
.	TRBV4-1	TRBJ2-1	.	TGCGCCAGCAGCCAAGACCCGGGATTGAATGAGCAGTTCTTC	CASSQDPGLNEQFF
.	TRBV7-9	TRBJ1-3	.	TGTGCCAGCAGCCCCTCACCCCGGGAGCCGGACGGAAACACCATATATTTT	CASSPSPREPDGNTIYF
.	TRBV7-5	TRBJ1-3	.	TGTGCCAGAAGCCCACCGGGACATCTTACTGGAAACACCATATATTTT	CARSPPGHLTGNTIYF
once	TRBV19	TRBJ1-1	.	TGTGCCACCCCAAAAGGTGTTGAAGCTTTCTTT	CATPKGVEAFF
.	TRBV30	TRBJ2-3	TRBD2	TGTGCCTGGACCCGCACTAGCGGAGGCACAGATACGCAGTATTTT	CAWTRTSGGTDTQYF
few	TRBV18	TRBJ1-1	.	TGTGCCAGCTCACCCGCGGGCTCTGAAGCTTTCTTT	CASSPAGSEAFF
.	TRBV5-5	TRBJ2-2	TRBD2	TGTGCCAGCAGCTTGGCCCCGGGAGGGGAGATGGGGACCGGGGAGCTGTTTTTT	CASSLAPGGEMGTGELFF
.	TRBV2	TRBJ1-1	.	TGTGCCAGCAGTGACGCCCAGAACACTGAAGCTTTCTTT	CASSDAQNTEAFF
.	TRBV6-1	TRBJ2-7	.	TGTGCCAGCAGTGAACAAATAGTCTACGAGCAGTACTTC	CASSEQIVYEQYF
.	TRBV19	TRBJ1-5	.	TGTGCCAGTACCAGAGGACAGTCCAATAGCAATCAGCCCCAGCATTTT	CASTRGQSNSNQPQHF
.	TRBV14	TRBJ1-1	.	TGTGCCAGCAGCCAAACCGGGACACTCGAACACACTGAAGCTTTCTTT	CASSQTGTLEHTEAFF
.	TRBV6-1	TRBJ1-4	.	TGTGCCAGCAGTGACGGGGGTAGGGAAAAACTGTTTTTT	CASSDGGREKLFF
.	TRBV7-2	TRBJ1-6	TRBD1	TGTGCCAGTACAGGGGCCTCCTATAATTCACCCCTCCACTTT	CASTGASYNSPLHF
.	TRBV28	TRBJ2-7	.	TGTGCCAGCAGTTTTTCCAGCTACGAGCAGTACTTC	CASSFSSYEQYF
.	TRBV5-6	TRBJ2-7	TRBD1	TGTGCCAGCAGCGGTCCGGGACAGGGTCCCTACGAGCAGTACTTC	CASSGPGQGPYEQYF
.	TRBV6-2/TRBV6-3	TRBJ2-7	.	TGTGCCAGCAGTTACTCTCCCTACGAGCAGTACTTC	CASSYSPYEQYF
.	TRBV5-6	TRBJ2-5	TRBD2	TGTGCCAGCAGCTTCGGGGCAACGGGAGGGAGGGAAGAGACCCAGTACTTC	CASSFGATGGREETQYF
once	TRBV7-2	TRBJ1-6	.	TGTGCCAGCAGCTCCCGGAACCGGGGTCAATCACCCCTCCACTTT	CASSSRNRGQSPLHF
.	TRBV12-5	TRBJ1-1	.	TGTGCTAGTGGTACAGGGAACACTGAAGCTTTCTTT	CASGTGNTEAFF
.	TRBV6-4	TRBJ2-5	.	TGTGCCAGCAGTGACGGGCGGAGCGGAGTTTACCAAGAGACCCAGTACTTC	CASSDGRSGVYQETQYF
.	TRBV6-1	TRBJ1-1	.	TGTGCCAGCAGTGAAGCGCGTTCGGGACGGATAGGGAACACTGAAGCTTTCTTT	CASSEARSGRIGNTEAFF
once	TRBV7-2	TRBJ2-5	TRBD2	TGTGCCAGCAGCTTTACTGGCGGGAGGGCTTCAGAGACCCAGTACTTC	CASSFTGGRASETQYF
.	TRBV29-1	TRBJ1-1	.	TGCAGCGTTGGCCGGAACACTGAAGCTTTCTTT	CSVGRNTEAFF
.	TRBV30	TRBJ1-6	.	TGTGCCTGGAGCGGGGGTTTGGATTCACCCCTCCACTTT	CAWSGGLDSPLHF
.	TRBV7-8	TRBJ2-2	.	TGTGCCAGCACCGCCCAGGGGGGGAGCACCGGGGAGCTGTTTTTT	CASTAQGGSTGELFF
.	TRBV30	TRBJ1-5	.	TGTGCCTGGAGTCGAGGGAGCGAACAGCCCCAGCATTTT	CAWSRGSEQPQHF
.	TRBV2	TRBJ2-3	.	TGTGCCATTACCCCGGCGAGGGGCACAGATACGCAGTATTTT	CAITPARGTDTQYF
.	TRBV28	TRBJ2-3	.	TGTGCCAGCAGTTTAACAGATACGCAGTATTTT	CASSLTDTQYF
medium-sized	TRBV4-1	TRBJ2-3	.	TGCGCCAGCAGCCAAGGAAACGGGGGGCAGACAGATACGCAGTATTTT	CASSQGNGGQTDTQYF
.	TRBV7-6	TRBJ2-3	TRBD2	TGTGCCAGCAGTGCGGGACTAACGCAGTATTTT	CASSAGLTQYF
.	TRBV19	TRBJ1-2	.	TGTGCCAGTAGTCGACAGGTAGACATAGGCTACACCTTC	CASSRQVDIGYTF
.	TRBV30	TRBJ2-7	TRBD2	TGTGCCTGGAAAGGGACTAGGAGCGAGCAGTACTTC	CAWKGTRSEQYF
.	TRBV14	TRBJ1-4	.	TGTGCCAGCTCACGTTACGACAGTAATGAAAAACTGTTTTTT	CASSRYDSNEKLFF
.	TRBV24-1	TRBJ1-5	.	TGTGCCACCAGTGATTTTGACAGCGACCAGCCCCAGCATTTT	CATSDFDSDQPQHF
.	TRBV24-1	TRBJ1-2	.	TGTGCCACCAGTGGGGGCACGGCGGACGGCTACACCTTC	CATSGGTADGYTF
few	TRBV19	TRBJ2-5	.	TGTGCCAGTAGTCTAGGGCAAGAGACCCAGTACTTC	CASSLGQETQYF
few	TRBV7-2	TRBJ1-6	.	TGTGCCAGCAGCTTAGTCCCCTCGGGCATGGGGAATTCACCCCTCCACTTT	CASSLVPSGMGNSPLHF
.	TRBV6-5	TRBJ1-2	.	TGTGCCAGCAGTTACGCGGAGTCCTATGGCTACACCTTC	CASSYAESYGYTF
.	TRBV15	TRBJ2-7	TRBD2	TGTGCCACCAGCAGGGGACTAGCGGGACGCGACGAGCAGTACTTC	CATSRGLAGRDEQYF
.	TRBV27	TRBJ2-7	TRBD1	TGTGCCACCGGACAGGGACCTTACGAGCAGTACTTC	CATGQGPYEQYF
.	TRBV7-8	TRBJ2-1	.	TGTGCTACAGGGGGTCTAGCGGGGTACAATGAGCAGTTCTTC	CATGGLAGYNEQFF
.	TRBV6-5	TRBJ2-7	TRBD2	TGTGCCAGCAGTTACTCCAGCGGGAGAGATTACGAGCAGTACTTC	CASSYSSGRDYEQYF
.	TRBV7-8	TRBJ2-7	TRBD2	TGTGCCAGCAGCTGGCGGGAGTCCTCCGAGCAGTACTTC	CASSWRESSEQYF
.	TRBV19	TRBJ1-3	.	TGTGCCAGTAGTAGTCGGCGGTCTGGAAACACCATATATTTT	CASSSRRSGNTIYF
.	TRBV19	TRBJ1-2	.	TGTGCCAGTAGTAATGGGGGCTACACCTTC	CASSNGGYTF
.	TRBV19	TRBJ1-2	.	TGTGCCAGTAGTATAGGTAGCAGCTATGGCTACACCTTC	CASSIGSSYGYTF
once	TRBV6-5	TRBJ2-5	.	TGTGCCAGCAGCCCCGGGAGTGCGGGAAAAGAGACCCAGTACTTC	CASSPGSAGKETQYF
.	TRBV18	TRBJ2-7	TRBD1	TGTGCCAGCTCAAGGGGCGACAGGGCAGGGGCCTACGAGCAGTACTTC	CASSRGDRAGAYEQYF